This TCR beta chain was recorded in a study of blood T cell repertoires in COVID-19. Two negative PCRs, clearance, or symptom resolution were required of recovered Cohort 3 donors. Data came from immunoSEQ multiplex PCR; TCRdb stores just in-frame clones and leaves some out. Counted here are a few hundred thousand clones, approximately 90% occurring once; the ten biggest clones make up under 3%. The sequence derives from a woman between 18 and 30 years old who had recovered from COVID-19. The sample consisted of PBMCs or T cells enriched from blood (not recorded which).

CDR3 residues: CASNVRQIYDYGYTF. The CDR3 DNA sequence: TGTGCCAGCAATGTACGACAGATTTACGACTATGGCTACACCTTC. The chain has TRBV6-5 and TRBJ1-2; tentative D call: TRBD1 (5 bases). Looked up from germline, CDR1 is MNHEY and CDR2 is SVGAGI. This CDR3 is 15 amino acids long. Trimming took off 7 bases at V and 3 bases at J, with 18 bases between the two ends.